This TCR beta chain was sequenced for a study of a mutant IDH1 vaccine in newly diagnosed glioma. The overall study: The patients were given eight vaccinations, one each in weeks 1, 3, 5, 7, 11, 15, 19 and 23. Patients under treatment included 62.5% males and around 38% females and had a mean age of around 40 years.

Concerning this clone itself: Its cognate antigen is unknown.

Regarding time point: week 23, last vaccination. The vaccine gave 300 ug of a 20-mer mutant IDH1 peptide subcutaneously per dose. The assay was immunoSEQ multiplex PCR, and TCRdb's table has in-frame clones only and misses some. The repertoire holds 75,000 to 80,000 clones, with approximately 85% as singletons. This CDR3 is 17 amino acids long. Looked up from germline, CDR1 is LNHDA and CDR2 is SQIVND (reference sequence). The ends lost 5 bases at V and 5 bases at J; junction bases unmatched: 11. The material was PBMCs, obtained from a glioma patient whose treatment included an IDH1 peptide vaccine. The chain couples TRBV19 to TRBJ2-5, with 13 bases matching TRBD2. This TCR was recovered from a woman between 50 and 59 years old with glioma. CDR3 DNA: TGTGCCAGTAGTCGTGGACTAGCGGGAGTTGGGGGCGAGACCCAGTACTTC. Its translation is CASSRGLAGVGGETQYF.